Sequencing of this T cell receptor beta chain was carried out in a study of cytotoxic CD8 clonotypes in ibrutinib-treated CLL. Study-level points and caveats: Having risen at ibrutinib response, clonality had fallen back toward baseline by progression.

TCRdb's table, derived via immunoSEQ multiplex PCR, lists solely in-frame clones and lacks some. The sample yields approximately 47,000 clones, approximately 65% seen once. V was shortened by 0 bases and J by 1 base, with 8 bases between the two germline ends. The V gene's germline CDR1 is MGHRA and CDR2 YSYEKL. The CDR3 consists of 15 residues. This clone was observed a single time. Its antigen is as yet unknown. This TCR came from a human donor with chronic lymphocytic leukemia. The input for sequencing was PBMCs, taken after 24 months of ibrutinib treatment. This chain links TRBV4-1 with TRBJ2-3; no reliable D call. CDR3 region: CASSQDGWGTDTQYF. The CDR3 DNA reads as TGCGCCAGCAGCCAAGACGGATGGGGCACAGATACGCAGTATTTT.